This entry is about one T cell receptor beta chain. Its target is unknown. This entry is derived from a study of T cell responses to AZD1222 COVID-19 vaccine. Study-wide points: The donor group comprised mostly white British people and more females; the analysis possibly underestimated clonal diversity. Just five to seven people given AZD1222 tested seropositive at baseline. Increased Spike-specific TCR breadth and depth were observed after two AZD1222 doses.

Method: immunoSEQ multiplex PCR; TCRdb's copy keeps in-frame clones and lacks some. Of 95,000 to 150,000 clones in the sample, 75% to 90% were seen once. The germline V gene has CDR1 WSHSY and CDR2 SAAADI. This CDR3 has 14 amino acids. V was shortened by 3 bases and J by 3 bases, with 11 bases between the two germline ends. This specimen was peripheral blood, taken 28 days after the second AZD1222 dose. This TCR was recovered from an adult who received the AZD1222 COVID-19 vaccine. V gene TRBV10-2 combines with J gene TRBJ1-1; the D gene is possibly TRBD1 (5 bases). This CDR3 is CASSDTRGDTEAFF. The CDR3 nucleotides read TGCGCCAGCAGTGATACTCGGGGGGACACTGAAGCTTTCTTT.